Many counts were recorded for the clone carrying this T cell receptor (beta chain). Antigen: not known. This specimen comes from a study of T cells in Graves' hyperthyroidism and ophthalmopathy. Looking at the study overall: Peripheral blood was obtained at initial diagnosis, preceding any treatment. Study-level findings and limits: A model of 13 V-J pairs discriminated ophthalmopathy from stable hyperthyroidism.

The V and J ends lost 0 bases and 5 bases respectively, with 13 bases between them. CDR3 length equals 15 residues. In germline, CDR1 is GTSNPN, CDR2 SVGIG (reference sequence). Template material for amplifying TCR beta CDR3 regions consisted of RNA transcripts. TCR CDR3 underwent first-round RT-PCR with the HTBI primer set. Using its own MiXCR run on the multiplex PCR reads, TCRdb lists one record per CDR3 protein. The table includes 400,000 to 550,000 distinct CDR3 sequences, over 13% detected once. Fresh peripheral blood, more than 8 ml of it, supplied the PBMCs. This clonotype was obtained from a woman in her late teens or twenties with Graves' hyperthyroidism. V and J are TRBV30 and TRBJ1-4; D may be TRBD1 (5 bases). The sample was blood. The CDR3 sequence: CAWSVPRDANEKLFF. The CDR3 DNA follows: TGTGCCTGGAGTGTACCACGGGACGCAAATGAAAAACTGTTTTTT.